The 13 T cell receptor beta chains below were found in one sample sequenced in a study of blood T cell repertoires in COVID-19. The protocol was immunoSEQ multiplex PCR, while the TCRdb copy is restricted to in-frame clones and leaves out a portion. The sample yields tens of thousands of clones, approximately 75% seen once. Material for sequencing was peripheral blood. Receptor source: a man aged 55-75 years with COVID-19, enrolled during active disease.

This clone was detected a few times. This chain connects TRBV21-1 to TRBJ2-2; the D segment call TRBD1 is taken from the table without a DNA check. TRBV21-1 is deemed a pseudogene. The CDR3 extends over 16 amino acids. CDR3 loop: CASSKKQGTGTGELFF. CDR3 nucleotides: TGTGCCAGCAGCAAAAAACAGGGGACGGGGACCGGGGAGCTGTTTTTT.

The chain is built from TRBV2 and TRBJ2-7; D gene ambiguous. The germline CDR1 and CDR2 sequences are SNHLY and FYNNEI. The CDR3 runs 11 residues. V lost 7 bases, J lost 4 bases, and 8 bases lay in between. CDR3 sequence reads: CASTRVYEQYF. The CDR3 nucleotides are TGTGCCAGCACACGGGTGTACGAGCAGTACTTC.

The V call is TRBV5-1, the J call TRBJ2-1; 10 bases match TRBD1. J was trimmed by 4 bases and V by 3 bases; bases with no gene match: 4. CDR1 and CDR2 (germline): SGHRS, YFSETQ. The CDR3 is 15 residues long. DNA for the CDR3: TGCGCCAGCAGCTCCGGACAGGGGGAATACAATGAGCAGTTCTTC. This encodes CASSSGQGEYNEQFF.

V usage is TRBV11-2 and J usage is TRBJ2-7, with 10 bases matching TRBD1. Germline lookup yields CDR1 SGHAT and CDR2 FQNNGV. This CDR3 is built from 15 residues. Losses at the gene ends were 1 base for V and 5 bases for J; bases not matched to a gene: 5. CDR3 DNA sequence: TGTGCCAGCAGCTTAGGGACCGGGACAGGGGACGAGCAGTACTTC. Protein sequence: CASSLGTGTGDEQYF.

The CDR3 nucleotides are TGTGCCAGCAGCCAAGCCACGGCGGTATATTTT. Its protein is CASSQATAVYF. The chain combines TRBV3-1 (or the pseudogene TRBV3-2) with TRBJ1-3; D remains ambiguous. This CDR3 comprises 11 residues. Germline V gene lookup returns CDR1 LGHDT and CDR2 YNNKEL (reference sequence). V lost 1 base, J lost 14 bases, and 9 bases lay in between.

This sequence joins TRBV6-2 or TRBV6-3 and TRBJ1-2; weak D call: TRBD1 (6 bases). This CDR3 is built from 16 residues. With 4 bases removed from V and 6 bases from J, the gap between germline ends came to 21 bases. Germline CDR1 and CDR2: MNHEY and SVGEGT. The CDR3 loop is CASSSPPGAQEHGYTF. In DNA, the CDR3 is TGTGCCAGCAGTTCGCCCCCAGGGGCCCAAGAGCATGGCTACACCTTC.

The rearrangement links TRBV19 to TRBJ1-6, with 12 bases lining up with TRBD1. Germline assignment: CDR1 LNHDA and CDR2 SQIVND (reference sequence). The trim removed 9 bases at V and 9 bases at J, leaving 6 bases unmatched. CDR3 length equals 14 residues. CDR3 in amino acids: CASWDRGPISPLHF. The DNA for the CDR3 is TGTGCCAGCTGGGACAGGGGGCCGATTTCACCCCTCCACTTT.

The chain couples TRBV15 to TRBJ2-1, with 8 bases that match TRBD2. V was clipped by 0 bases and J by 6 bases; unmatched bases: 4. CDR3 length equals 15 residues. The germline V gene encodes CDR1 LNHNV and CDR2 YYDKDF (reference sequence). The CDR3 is CATSRDAGGSNEQFF. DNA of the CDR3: TGTGCCACCAGCAGAGATGCGGGGGGAAGCAATGAGCAGTTCTTC.

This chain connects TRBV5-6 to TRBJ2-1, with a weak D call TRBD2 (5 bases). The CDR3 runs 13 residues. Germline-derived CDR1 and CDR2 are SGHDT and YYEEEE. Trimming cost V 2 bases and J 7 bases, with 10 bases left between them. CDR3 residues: CASSFGDRNEQFF. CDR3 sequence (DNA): TGTGCCAGCAGCTTCGGGGATAGGAATGAGCAGTTCTTC.

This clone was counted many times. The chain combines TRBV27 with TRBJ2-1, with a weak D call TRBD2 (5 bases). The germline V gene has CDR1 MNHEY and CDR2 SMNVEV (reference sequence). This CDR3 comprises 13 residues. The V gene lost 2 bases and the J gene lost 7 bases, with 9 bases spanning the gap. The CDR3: CASSLGLLNEQFF. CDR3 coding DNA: TGTGCCAGCAGTTTAGGACTTTTGAATGAGCAGTTCTTC.

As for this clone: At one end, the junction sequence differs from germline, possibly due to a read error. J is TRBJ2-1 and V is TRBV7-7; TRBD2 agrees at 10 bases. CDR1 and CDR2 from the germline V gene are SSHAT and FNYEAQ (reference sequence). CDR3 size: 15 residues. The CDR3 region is CASSSGLALVNEQFF. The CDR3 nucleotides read TGTGCTAGCAGCTCGGGACTAGCGCTAGTAAATGAGCAGTTCTTC.

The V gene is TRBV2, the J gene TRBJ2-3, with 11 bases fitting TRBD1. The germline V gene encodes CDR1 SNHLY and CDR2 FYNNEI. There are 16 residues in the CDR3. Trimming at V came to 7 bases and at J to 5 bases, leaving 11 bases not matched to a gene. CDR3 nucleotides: TGTGCCAGCAATAAGGACAGGGGGCGCGTGCTAGATACGCAGTATTTT. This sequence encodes CASNKDRGRVLDTQYF.

Here the CDR3 reads CASSLAWRASYNEQFF. The CDR3 coding sequence is TGTGCCAGCAGCTTAGCCTGGCGGGCCTCCTACAATGAGCAGTTCTTC. J is TRBJ2-1 and V is TRBV7-6; D possibly corresponds to TRBD2 (5 bases). Looked up from germline, CDR1 is SGHVS and CDR2 is FNYEAQ. The CDR3 extends over 16 amino acids. Deletions cut 0 bases from V and 0 bases from J, with 9 bases between.